These 21 T cell receptor beta chains came from one sample sequenced in a study of graft-versus-host responses after intestinal transplantation. Repertoires were generated with immunoSEQ multiplex PCR, while TCRdb's copy carries only in-frame clones and drops some. The sample comprises approximately 74,000 clones, over 80% of which are singletons, and under 0.85% rests with the top ten. Sample: PBMCs, taken 98 days after intestinal transplantation. The source of these receptors is a human patient who received an intestinal transplant, so some T cells may come from the graft donor.

V usage is TRBV19 and J usage is TRBJ2-7; 7 nucleotides align to TRBD1. CDR1 and CDR2 (germline): LNHDA, SQIVND (reference sequence). With 5 bases clipped from V and 2 bases from J, the junction kept 3 bases outside the gene matches. This CDR3 is built from 13 residues. CDR3 amino acids: CASSVQGAYEQYF. The CDR3 DNA sequence: TGTGCCAGTAGTGTTCAGGGGGCCTACGAGCAGTACTTC.

The chain combines TRBV7-9 with TRBJ2-7; D is possibly TRBD1 (5 bases). The ends were cut back, 6 bases at V and 3 bases at J, with 15 bases in the middle. CDR1 is SEHNR, CDR2 FQNEAQ, per germline (reference sequence). The CDR3 covers 14 residues. The CDR3 nucleotides read TGTGCCAGCAGTTCTCTGACAGAGCTCTACGAGCAGTACTTC. Its protein is CASSSLTELYEQYF. Combining the CDR3 with reference TRBV7-9 and TRBJ2-7 gives the whole variable domain DTGVSQNPRHKITKRGQNVTFRCDPISEHNRLYWYRQTLGQGPEFLTYFQNEAQLEKSRLLSDRFSAERPKGSFSTLEIQRTEQGDSAMYLCASSSLTELYEQYFGPGTRLTVT.

The chain combines TRBV5-6 with TRBJ1-2; 7 nucleotides align to TRBD1. V lost 4 bases to trimming and J lost 3 bases; unmatched junction nucleotides: 18. Germline-derived CDR1 and CDR2 are SGHDT and YYEEEE. The CDR3 loop spans 18 amino acids. The CDR3: CASSDSQVDRVRYYGYTF. In DNA form, the CDR3 reads TGTGCCAGCAGCGACTCCCAAGTTGACAGGGTGCGTTACTATGGCTACACCTTC.

This chain links TRBV27 with TRBJ2-7; 13 bases are a match to TRBD2. This CDR3 contains 15 residues. With V trimmed by 8 bases and J by 4 bases, 8 bases remained unmatched. Germline CDR1 reads MNHEY; CDR2 reads SMNVEV (reference sequence). Written as DNA, the CDR3 is TGTGCCAGCGCAATCACTAGCGGGGGGGGGTACGAGCAGTACTTC. This gives the protein CASAITSGGGYEQYF.

Only one count was recorded for this clone. The rearrangement joins TRBV6-5 to TRBJ2-7, with D perhaps matching TRBD1 (6 bases). Trimming removed 4 bases at V and 3 bases at J, with 10 bases between. The germline V gene encodes CDR1 MNHEY and CDR2 SVGAGI. The CDR3 is 13 residues long. CDR3 loop: CASSFDRFYEQYF. The CDR3 coding sequence is TGTGCCAGCAGTTTTGACAGGTTCTACGAGCAGTACTTC.

The CDR3 nucleotides are TGTGCCAGCAGTTTAGATCCCGGTGCAACTAATGAAAAACTGTTTTTT. Translating gives CASSLDPGATNEKLFF. The chain couples TRBV27 to TRBJ1-4; D is unresolved. The CDR3 contains 16 residues. Between the trimmed V and J ends, which lost 2 bases and 0 bases, there was a span of 10 bases. CDR1 is MNHEY, CDR2 SMNVEV, per germline (reference sequence). Supplemented by reference TRBV27 and TRBJ1-4, the full variable domain reads EAQVTQNPRYLITVTGKKLTVTCSQNMNHEYMSWYRQDPGLGLRQIYYSMNVEVTDKGDVPEGYKVSRKEKRNFPLILESPSPNQTSLYFCASSLDPGATNEKLFFGSGTQLSVL.

This rearrangement joins TRBV10-3 to TRBJ2-2; TRBD2 matches 13 bases. The CDR3 loop spans 16 amino acids. Germline CDR1 reads ENHRY; CDR2 reads SYGVKD. V was clipped by 10 bases and J by 3 bases; unmatched bases: 8. The CDR3 protein is CATLGLAGRYTGELFF. For the CDR3, the DNA is TGTGCCACTCTGGGACTAGCGGGGAGATACACCGGGGAGCTGTTTTTT.

The rearrangement uses TRBV6-5 and TRBJ1-2, with 8 nucleotides matching TRBD1. Per germline, CDR1 MNHEY and CDR2 SVGAGI. The CDR3 spans 13 residues. J gave up 6 bases and V 8 bases, and 8 bases lay outside the gene matches. The chain's CDR3 is CASRDQGAHGYTF. In DNA form, the CDR3 reads TGTGCCAGCCGAGACCAGGGGGCGCATGGCTACACCTTC.

The chain joins TRBV5-6 to TRBJ2-2, with no clear D. The CDR3 loop spans 13 amino acids. Germline V gene sequence: CDR1 SGHDT, CDR2 YYEEEE. The ends were cut back, 1 base at V and 6 bases at J, with 7 bases in the middle. The CDR3 DNA reads as TGTGCCAGCAGCTTGTTGGTATCCGGGGAGCTGTTTTTT. This encodes CASSLLVSGELFF.

This clone appeared once. The rearrangement joins TRBV11-1 to TRBJ2-7; 8 nucleotides line up with TRBD2. In germline, CDR1 is SGHAT, CDR2 FQDESV (reference sequence). V lost 5 bases, J lost 0 bases, and 9 bases stayed unmatched. There are 16 residues in the CDR3. This chain's CDR3 is CASSPRPGTSSYEQYF. The CDR3 DNA is TGTGCCAGCAGCCCCAGACCCGGGACTAGCTCCTACGAGCAGTACTTC.

The rearrangement joins TRBV29-1 to TRBJ1-1, with D unclear. Germline-derived CDR1 and CDR2 are SQVTM and ANQGSEA. The CDR3 totals 11 residues. Trimming left V 6 bases short and J 10 bases short, with 15 bases between. The CDR3 sequence: CSVQRWEGAFF. The CDR3 bases are TGCAGCGTCCAAAGGTGGGAGGGAGCTTTCTTT.

This clone turned up a few times. J is TRBJ1-2 and V is TRBV2; D gene unclear. The CDR3 has 10 residues. Trimming shortened V by 4 bases and J by 12 bases, and 9 bases separated the two germline ends. CDR1 and CDR2 (germline): SNHLY, FYNNEI. The CDR3 DNA sequence: TGTGCCAGCAGTGGGGTCTTCAACACCTTC. It codes for CASSGVFNTF.

This clone was detected a few times. The chain couples TRBV5-1 to TRBJ2-6, with D maybe TRBD2 (6 bases). Trimming cost V 1 base and J 2 bases, with 7 bases left between them. Germline V gene lookup returns CDR1 SGHRS and CDR2 YFSETQ. This CDR3 has 15 residues. The CDR3 loop is CASSLWGAGANVLTF. CDR3 bases: TGCGCCAGCAGCTTGTGGGGGGCTGGGGCCAACGTCCTGACTTTC.

The chain is built from TRBV30 and TRBJ2-3, with D maybe TRBD2 (5 bases). V shed 3 bases and J shed 1 base, with 23 bases lying between them. The CDR3 length is 18 residues. Germline V lookup: CDR1 GTSNPN, CDR2 SVGIG (reference sequence). The CDR3 nucleotides read TGTGCCTGGAGGCCGCTTACCAGGAGGCCCCCAGGCACAGATACGCAGTATTTT. Translation: CAWRPLTRRPPGTDTQYF.

The chain has TRBV10-2 and TRBJ2-2, with 8 bases aligning to TRBD2. Trimming removed 5 bases from V and 7 bases from J; junction bases left unmatched: 18. Per germline, CDR1 WSHSY and CDR2 SAAADI. The CDR3 contains 18 residues. The CDR3, as DNA: TGCGCCAGCAGTAGTCGGGGCGTACTAGCGGTCCACGGCGGGGAGCTGTTTTTT. This gives the protein CASSSRGVLAVHGGELFF.

This chain connects TRBV5-1 to TRBJ2-3; perhaps TRBD1 as D (6 bases). V was trimmed by 2 bases and J by 7 bases, leaving 8 bases between them. This CDR3 has 12 residues. The V gene's germline CDR1 is SGHRS and CDR2 YFSETQ. CDR3 protein: CASSFRGYTQYF. The CDR3 nucleotides are TGCGCCAGCAGCTTCAGGGGTTATACGCAGTATTTT.

This clone showed up just once. This rearrangement joins TRBV16 to TRBJ2-1, with TRBD2 matching 13 bases. The trim removed 2 bases at V and 7 bases at J, leaving 5 bases unmatched. Germline V gives CDR1 KGHSY, CDR2 FQNENV. The CDR3 consists of 16 residues. The CDR3 nucleotides read TGTGCCAGCAGCCAAGGGACTAGCGGGATTTATAATGAGCAGTTCTTC. Its protein is CASSQGTSGIYNEQFF.

This chain joins TRBV6-5 and TRBJ2-7, with D perhaps matching TRBD1 or TRBD2 (6 bases each). V lost 6 bases to trimming and J lost 5 bases, with 17 bases between them. Germline V gives CDR1 MNHEY, CDR2 SVGAGI. CDR3 length: 14 residues. The CDR3 reads CASSYRRDTHEQYF. The CDR3 bases are TGTGCCAGCAGCTATAGGAGGGACACCCACGAGCAGTACTTC.

The rearrangement links TRBV5-5 to TRBJ1-6; tentatively, D is TRBD1 (5 bases). CDR1 and CDR2 from the germline V gene are SGHKS and YYEKEE (reference sequence). CDR3 size: 15 residues. Trimming shortened V by 1 base and J by 5 bases, and 10 bases separated the two germline ends. The DNA of the CDR3 is TGTGCCAGCAGCTTGTCGGCAGGGAATAATTCACCCCTCCACTTT. Translated, it gives CASSLSAGNNSPLHF. The variable domain in full, with the rest retrieved from reference TRBV5-5 and TRBJ1-6, is DAGVTQSPTHLIKTRGQQVTLRCSPISGHKSVSWYQQVLGQGPQFIFQYYEKEERGRGNFPDRFSARQFPNYSSELNVNALLLGDSALYLCASSLSAGNNSPLHFGNGTRLTVT.

The chain joins TRBV6-4 to TRBJ1-3, with TRBD1 matching over 7 bases. V shed 7 bases, J shed 0 bases, and the junction held 15 bases outside the gene matches. From germline, CDR1 is MRHNA and CDR2 SNTAGT. The CDR3 extends over 18 amino acids. CDR3 nucleotides: TGTGCCAGCACTTATACAGGGGTTCAGGTTCTCTCTGGAAACACCATATATTTT. Protein: CASTYTGVQVLSGNTIYF.

The chain has TRBV28 and TRBJ2-1, with TRBD2 as a possible D gene (5 bases). Trimming took off 3 bases at V and 4 bases at J, with 13 bases between the two ends. CDR1 MDHEN and CDR2 SYDVKM come from the germline V gene. This CDR3 has 15 residues. The DNA for the CDR3 is TGTGCCAGCAGTTTTGAGGGAATGGTTTACAATGAGCAGTTCTTC. Translation gives CASSFEGMVYNEQFF. Combining the CDR3 with reference TRBV28 and TRBJ2-1 gives the whole variable domain DVKVTQSSRYLVKRTGEKVFLECVQDMDHENMFWYRQDPGLGLRLIYFSYDVKMKEKGDIPEGYSVSREKKERFSLILESASTNQTSMYLCASSFEGMVYNEQFFGPGTRLTVL.